Below, 10 T cell receptor beta chains from the same sample are listed, as sequenced in a study of sequential checkpoint blockade in melanoma. Regarding treatment: randomized to nivolumab then ipilimumab (arm A) or the reverse (arm B). Libraries were prepared by immunoSEQ multiplex PCR; TCRdb keeps only in-frame clonotypes and omits some of them. Here the sample spans about 10,000 clones, 55% to 85% being singletons. The sequences come from CD8+ T cells sorted from blood (inferred from file names), collected from a patient given nivolumab and ipilimumab in sequence. The receptors stem from a human donor with melanoma.

V usage is TRBV7-3 and J usage is TRBJ1-5; no definite D call. Germline CDR1 and CDR2: SGHTA and FQGTGA. V lost 5 bases, J lost 2 bases, and 16 bases lay in between. The CDR3 spans 16 residues. The CDR3 DNA reads TGTGCCAGCAGCCCCATCTGGGCTTTCGGCAATCAGCCCCAGCATTTT. Residues: CASSPIWAFGNQPQHF.

V usage is TRBV7-2 and J usage is TRBJ2-5; 13 nucleotides line up with TRBD2. Germline V CDR1 and CDR2: SGHTA, FQGNSA. The length of the CDR3 is 17 residues. The V segment lost 0 bases and the J segment 5 bases; nucleotides outside the gene matches: 6. CDR3 residues: CASSLAMGLAGRETQYF. The CDR3 DNA reads as TGTGCCAGCAGCTTAGCAATGGGACTAGCGGGAAGGGAGACCCAGTACTTC.

The chain recombines TRBV25-1 with TRBJ2-5; 9 nucleotides line up with TRBD1. CDR3 length: 16 residues. The V gene's germline CDR1 is MGHDK and CDR2 SYGVNS. V shed 5 bases, J shed 3 bases, and the junction held 10 bases outside the gene matches. The CDR3 DNA reads as TGTGCCAGCAGTCCTAAGAGGGACAGGGTCAAAGAGACCCAGTACTTC. It encodes CASSPKRDRVKETQYF.

This clone was recorded a few times. The junction differs from germline at one of its ends, possibly a read error. V usage is TRBV7-9 and J usage is TRBJ2-7; 10 bases match TRBD2. The germline V gene has CDR1 SEHNR and CDR2 FQNEAQ (reference sequence). The CDR3 runs to 12 residues. The CDR3, as DNA: TGTGCCAGCAGCGCTACTAGCGGGGCCGCTTTATTC. This codes for CASSATSGAALF.

The chain has TRBV6-1 and TRBJ2-2; the D gene is possibly TRBD1 (6 bases). CDR3 length equals 13 residues. CDR1 MNHNS and CDR2 SASEGT come from the germline V gene. Trimming cost V 8 bases and J 1 base, with 8 bases left between them. CDR3 residues: CASLTGNTGELFF. In nucleotides, the CDR3 is TGTGCCAGCCTGACAGGGAACACCGGGGAGCTGTTTTTT.

This clone was found once. V usage is TRBV2 and J usage is TRBJ1-2; 7 nucleotides match TRBD1. Germline CDR1 reads SNHLY; CDR2 reads FYNNEI. CDR3 size: 12 residues. V was pared by 10 bases and J by 12 bases, with 14 bases of the junction left unmatched. The CDR3 loop is CAIRGQAAMNTF. In nucleotides, the CDR3 is TGTGCCATCAGAGGACAGGCCGCGATGAACACCTTC.

This clone appeared a few times. The CDR3 is CASRPGPGEAFF. CDR3 nucleotide sequence: TGTGCCAGCAGACCAGGTCCAGGTGAAGCTTTCTTT. The rearrangement uses TRBV2 and TRBJ1-1; unclear D gene. The CDR3 is 12 residues long. From germline, CDR1 is SNHLY and CDR2 FYNNEI. Trimming took off 6 bases at V and 7 bases at J, with 12 bases between the two ends.

This chain joins TRBV4-1 and TRBJ1-2; D remains unclear. Germline V lookup: CDR1 MGHRA, CDR2 YSYEKL. The CDR3 has 15 amino acids. Trimming took 0 bases from V and 8 from J, leaving 16 bases between them. This CDR3 reads CASSQEGRIEGGYTF. The CDR3 region has the DNA TGCGCCAGCAGCCAAGAAGGAAGGATAGAGGGAGGCTACACCTTC.

The table lists this clone with a count of one. The chain links TRBV9 to TRBJ2-2, with D uncertain. This CDR3 has 14 residues. The germline V gene encodes CDR1 SGDLS and CDR2 YYNGEE. V lost 3 bases to trimming and J lost 1 base, with 7 bases between them. The chain's CDR3 is CASSGYGNTGELFF. The DNA of the CDR3 is TGTGCCAGCAGCGGTTACGGGAACACCGGGGAGCTGTTTTTT. Full variable domain (outside the CDR3, taken from reference TRBV9 and TRBJ2-2): DSGVTQTPKHLITATGQRVTLRCSPRSGDLSVYWYQQSLDQGLQFLIQYYNGEERAKGNILERFSAQQFPDLHSELNLSSLELGDSALYFCASSGYGNTGELFFGEGSRLTVL.

This clone has a handful of counts. The J gene is TRBJ2-5, the V gene TRBV2; 7 positions match TRBD1. Trimming removed 6 bases from V and 5 bases from J; junction bases left unmatched: 9. Germline lookup yields CDR1 SNHLY and CDR2 FYNNEI. CDR3 length equals 14 residues. CDR3 in DNA: TGTGCCAGCAGCCTTGGGACAGTCTGGGAGACCCAGTACTTC. Protein sequence: CASSLGTVWETQYF. The variable domain in full, completed from reference TRBV2 and TRBJ2-5, reads EPEVTQTPSHQVTQMGQEVILRCVPISNHLYFYWYRQILGQKVEFLVSFYNNEISEKSEIFDDQFSVERPDGSNFTLKIRSTKLEDSAMYFCASSLGTVWETQYFGPGTRLLVL.